A selection of T cell receptor beta chains follows, all from one sample in a study of blood T cells in healthy people across ages. TCRdb reanalysed the 5' RACE reads using MiXCR and keeps one entry per CDR3 protein. The table shows about 1.8 million distinct CDR3 sequences, with 40% to 55% occurring only once. The sample consisted of blood. All receptors derive from a woman in her forties in good health. Both conserved end residues are part of each CDR3. Fields, in order: D gene, clone size, V gene, J gene, CDR3 protein, CDR3 DNA. D genes are given only for firm matches. Clone size is given for some rows only: seen once, a few or many times, or a class if the clone is expanded.

D gene: TRBD1
clone size: NA
V gene: TRBV7-9
J gene: TRBJ2-7
CDR3 protein: CASIKQGARIYEQYF
CDR3 DNA: TGTGCCAGCATCAAACAGGGGGCTAGGATCTACGAGCAGTACTTC

D gene: TRBD1
clone size: NA
V gene: TRBV11-3
J gene: TRBJ2-1
CDR3 protein: CASSLDQDRVQFF
CDR3 DNA: TGTGCCAGCAGCTTAGACCAGGACAGGGTGCAGTTCTTC

D gene: NA
clone size: NA
V gene: TRBV28
J gene: TRBJ2-7
CDR3 protein: CASSKPPGFYEQYF
CDR3 DNA: TGTGCCAGCAGCAAACCCCCGGGATTCTACGAGCAGTACTTC

D gene: TRBD2
clone size: few
V gene: TRBV3-1
J gene: TRBJ2-1
CDR3 protein: CASSQERLAGRGEQFF
CDR3 DNA: TGTGCCAGCAGCCAAGAACGACTAGCGGGGAGGGGAGAGCAGTTCTTC

D gene: NA
clone size: NA
V gene: TRBV5-1
J gene: TRBJ2-1
CDR3 protein: CASSLVGGETYNEQFF
CDR3 DNA: TGCGCCAGCAGCTTGGTTGGGGGCGAAACCTACAATGAGCAGTTCTTC

D gene: TRBD1
clone size: NA
V gene: TRBV3-1
J gene: TRBJ2-3
CDR3 protein: CASSQPPGKGATDTQYF
CDR3 DNA: TGTGCCAGCAGCCAACCGCCCGGGAAGGGGGCCACAGATACGCAGTATTTT

D gene: TRBD1
clone size: NA
V gene: TRBV6-2/TRBV6-3
J gene: TRBJ2-7
CDR3 protein: CASSFAGTGPLKQYF
CDR3 DNA: TGTGCCAGCAGTTTTGCCGGGACAGGTCCTCTGAAGCAGTACTTC

D gene: NA
clone size: few
V gene: TRBV7-2
J gene: TRBJ2-3
CDR3 protein: CASSQIWGNTQYF
CDR3 DNA: TGTGCCAGCAGTCAAATCTGGGGAAATACGCAGTATTTT

D gene: NA
clone size: NA
V gene: TRBV27
J gene: TRBJ2-3
CDR3 protein: CASSLSSGAPSTDTQYF
CDR3 DNA: TGTGCCAGCAGTTTAAGCAGCGGTGCCCCGAGCACAGATACGCAGTATTTT

D gene: TRBD2
clone size: NA
V gene: TRBV3-1
J gene: TRBJ2-3
CDR3 protein: CTSSQRAGGPPDTQYF
CDR3 DNA: TGTACCAGCAGCCAAAGGGCGGGGGGGCCCCCAGATACGCAGTATTTT

D gene: NA
clone size: NA
V gene: TRBV20-1
J gene: TRBJ1-1
CDR3 protein: CSARDPRGAHVGTEAFF
CDR3 DNA: TGCAGTGCTAGAGATCCAAGGGGGGCCCATGTAGGCACTGAAGCTTTCTTT

D gene: TRBD1
clone size: few
V gene: TRBV15
J gene: TRBJ1-1
CDR3 protein: CATSRDSAPTGGIAFF
CDR3 DNA: TGTGCCACCAGCAGAGATTCCGCCCCGACAGGGGGCATCGCTTTCTTT

D gene: NA
clone size: few
V gene: TRBV4-1
J gene: TRBJ1-4
CDR3 protein: CASSHTTSTNEKLFF
CDR3 DNA: TGCGCCAGCAGCCACACCACGTCAACTAATGAAAAACTGTTTTTT

D gene: NA
clone size: NA
V gene: TRBV29-1
J gene: TRBJ2-3
CDR3 protein: CSVVTGASTDTQYF
CDR3 DNA: TGCAGCGTTGTGACGGGGGCTAGCACAGATACGCAGTATTTT

D gene: NA
clone size: few
V gene: TRBV29-1
J gene: TRBJ2-7
CDR3 protein: CSVGEGFTYEQYF
CDR3 DNA: TGCAGCGTTGGTGAGGGGTTCACCTACGAGCAGTACTTC

D gene: TRBD1
clone size: NA
V gene: TRBV14
J gene: TRBJ2-5
CDR3 protein: CASSQAGRGHYNEQYF
CDR3 DNA: TGTGCCAGCAGCCAGGCCGGCAGGGGGCATTACAATGAGCAGTACTTC

D gene: NA
clone size: NA
V gene: TRBV28
J gene: TRBJ1-5
CDR3 protein: CASSSRRRQHF
CDR3 DNA: TGTGCCAGCAGTTCTCGAAGGCGCCAGCATTTT

D gene: NA
clone size: once
V gene: TRBV6-5
J gene: TRBJ2-2
CDR3 protein: CASSRDRSNTGELFF
CDR3 DNA: TGTGCCAGCAGCCGAGACAGATCGAACACCGGGGAGCTGTTTTTT

D gene: TRBD2
clone size: NA
V gene: TRBV27
J gene: TRBJ2-5
CDR3 protein: CASTVRGTSGGQETQYF
CDR3 DNA: TGTGCCAGCACCGTACGAGGTACTAGCGGGGGGCAAGAGACCCAGTACTTC

D gene: TRBD2
clone size: NA
V gene: TRBV13
J gene: TRBJ2-1
CDR3 protein: CASSLGLPSGLLSYNEQFF
CDR3 DNA: TGTGCCAGCAGCTTAGGCCTACCTAGCGGATTACTCTCCTACAATGAGCAGTTCTTC

D gene: NA
clone size: NA
V gene: TRBV28
J gene: TRBJ2-1
CDR3 protein: CASTSGRVAAPNEQFF
CDR3 DNA: TGTGCCAGCACCTCAGGGCGAGTAGCGGCACCCAATGAGCAGTTCTTC

D gene: NA
clone size: NA
V gene: TRBV10-3
J gene: TRBJ2-3
CDR3 protein: CAISEGIVTDTQYF
CDR3 DNA: TGTGCCATCAGTGAGGGGATAGTCACAGATACGCAGTATTTT

D gene: NA
clone size: NA
V gene: TRBV24-1
J gene: TRBJ1-2
CDR3 protein: CATSDLDGRYNYGYTF
CDR3 DNA: TGTGCCACCAGTGATTTGGATGGGAGATACAACTATGGCTACACCTTC

D gene: NA
clone size: NA
V gene: TRBV20-1
J gene: TRBJ1-1
CDR3 protein: CSARDAFF
CDR3 DNA: TGCAGTGCTAGAGACGCTTTCTTT

D gene: NA
clone size: NA
V gene: TRBV6-2/TRBV6-3
J gene: TRBJ1-2
CDR3 protein: CASRYRRDGYTF
CDR3 DNA: TGTGCCAGCAGGTACCGGCGAGACGGCTACACCTTC

D gene: TRBD1
clone size: NA
V gene: TRBV6-5
J gene: TRBJ2-7
CDR3 protein: CASSYFGQGSVRRYEQYF
CDR3 DNA: TGTGCCAGCAGTTACTTCGGACAGGGGTCTGTCCGCCGCTACGAGCAGTACTTC

D gene: NA
clone size: NA
V gene: TRBV20-1
J gene: TRBJ2-3
CDR3 protein: CSATFTDTQYF
CDR3 DNA: TGCAGTGCTACCTTCACAGATACGCAGTATTTT

D gene: TRBD1
clone size: NA
V gene: TRBV7-9
J gene: TRBJ2-7
CDR3 protein: CASSRVPRTGNYYEQYF
CDR3 DNA: TGTGCCAGCAGCCGAGTCCCTCGGACAGGGAACTACTACGAGCAGTACTTC

D gene: NA
clone size: few
V gene: TRBV21-1
J gene: TRBJ2-1
CDR3 protein: CASSKWAEQGAYNEQFF
CDR3 DNA: TGTGCCAGCAGCAAATGGGCAGAACAGGGGGCTTACAATGAGCAGTTCTTC

D gene: NA
clone size: NA
V gene: TRBV27
J gene: TRBJ2-3
CDR3 protein: CASSSMGGGTDTQYF
CDR3 DNA: TGTGCCAGCAGTTCGATGGGGGGCGGCACAGATACGCAGTATTTT

D gene: NA
clone size: few
V gene: TRBV12-3/TRBV12-4
J gene: TRBJ2-3
CDR3 protein: CASTYPSTDTQYF
CDR3 DNA: TGTGCCAGCACCTACCCTAGCACAGATACGCAGTATTTT